The clone carrying this T cell receptor beta chain was seen at least ten times. This entry is derived from a study of neurological immune-mediated disorders. V lost 0 bases and J 3 bases, leaving 15 bases between the germline ends. CDR3 length equals 16 residues. Germline lookup yields CDR1 LGHNA and CDR2 YSLEER. 5'RACE employing 10-nucleotide random UMIs yielded the cDNA. The output of every sequencing run exceeded 160 million TCR-beta sequences, derived from 15-18 subjects. MiXCR, applied by TCRdb to the 5' RACE reads, yields one record per CDR3 protein. The sample has about 95,000 distinct CDR3 sequences, around 3.3% seen once.

The rearrangement joins TRBV4-3 to TRBJ2-7; D unclear. Source material: PBMCs. The source is a woman in her late teens or twenties with multiple sclerosis. CDR3 amino acids: CASSQDAQMGNYEQYF. In DNA, the CDR3 is TGCGCCAGCAGCCAAGATGCCCAGATGGGGAACTACGAGCAGTACTTC.